This T cell receptor (beta chain) was profiled in a study of blood T cells in healthy people across ages. Across the study: The capture of about one barcoded beta molecule per two T cells was achieved by template switching.

Sample-barcoded 5' priming and a J-beta primer mix drove a second PCR of about 7 to 11 cycles. TCRdb reprocessed the 5' RACE reads via MiXCR and lists one record per CDR3 protein. The table shows approximately 810,000 distinct CDR3 sequences, with around 34% occurring only once. Study-wide results and limits: Nothing was known about donor CMV status, and this possibly confounded expanded clonotype changes. Calculation of diversity from one million T cells yielded estimates considered to be underestimates. Per million T cells, the diversity of TCR beta decreased roughly linearly as age advanced.

CDR3 length: 10 residues. V lost 8 bases, J lost 11 bases, and 12 bases lay in between. The V gene's germline CDR1 is SNHLY and CDR2 FYNNEI. This clonotype was picked up a small number of times. What it recognizes is unknown. The sequence was obtained from a man between 18 and 35 years old in good health. V gene TRBV2 combines with J gene TRBJ2-5, with D unclear. Sequencing used blood. In DNA form, the CDR3 reads TGTGCCAGCGATGGGAATGAGCAGTACTTC. Encoded protein: CASDGNEQYF.